This entry describes one T cell receptor beta chain. In this sample, this clonotype turned up a few times. The antigen it recognizes is unknown. No base quality values were provided; no much bigger clone lies one nucleotide off. Preparation of the library involved 5' RACE. Sequencer: Illumina HiSeq 2500. The second PCR ran for about 6 to 11 cycles and used a J-beta primer mix along with a sample-barcoded 5' primer. A unique molecular identifier was introduced onto each TCR beta cDNA molecule by a template-switch 5' adaptor carrying 12 random nucleotides. Each sample yielded at least 2.5 million CDR3-containing paired-end reads. The Mint cDNA synthesis kit, primed by a TRBC-specific oligonucleotide, was used to synthesize first-strand cDNA from all RNA. All cDNA was treated with uracil-DNA glycosylase and then went through a first 18-cycle PCR with the universal primers M1SS and BC2_uni_R. The original pipeline was this. For normalization, 1 million high-quality reads were randomly selected from each sample, with every read carrying a distinct molecular identifier. Instead of being binned into consensus sequences, reads with shared molecular identifiers were discarded. MiTCR, set to a Q25 quality threshold and the strictest error-elimination algorithm, was used for CDR3 identification, clonotype clustering and error correction. A nonparametric unseen species model with Euler transformation was used to estimate lower-bound total TCR beta diversity. TCRdb itself trimmed the public reads at Q25 with fastp, ran MiXCR and retained productive beta chains. Duplicate CDR3 protein sequences are folded into a single record with the most common DNA and genes. The V and J calls and clone size come from TCRdb's table, not from the authors' own analysis. The sample table records 1.4 million to 1.5 million distinct CDR3 sequences; 42% of these occur just once. The ten largest clones capture 7% to 9.5% of the sample.

The approximately 39 donors, aged roughly 6 to 100 years, were systemically healthy Caucasian individuals from Russia. Each donor gave approximately 10 milliliters of peripheral blood, collected into EDTA-treated Vacutainer tubes. Ficoll-Paque density-gradient centrifugation was used to isolate PBMCs, with at least 7 million per sample. Total RNA was extracted from PBMCs with Trizol reagent, with at least 6 micrograms obtained per sample. Naive CD45RAhigh/CD27high T cell percentages were measured by flow cytometry on a PBMC aliquot from every donor. This entry comes from a study of blood T cells in healthy people across ages (dated by TCRdb to about 2015). Turning to the overall study: In model experiments, template switching captured about one uniquely barcoded TCR beta cDNA molecule for every two T cells. To track age-related changes in TCR beta repertoire diversity, the study relied on deep sequencing normalized with unique cDNA molecular identifiers. The donors were divided into four age groups: young (average around 15 years), middle-aged (about 41), aged (about 60) and long-lived (approximately 74). To avoid experimental bias, donors of different ages were distributed randomly across sequencing lanes. The study analyzed two additional independent replicas of 1 million unique cDNA reads from the same blood draw for two donors, one aged 18 to 30 and one aged 80 or older.

Beyond this particular receptor, the publication reports: The long-lived group showed more naive CD4+ T cells, fewer expanded clones and increased TCR diversity than the aged group, suggesting age selection. As age increased, observed TCR beta diversity per million T cells dropped in a roughly linear way, and a significant reduction was already evident by age approximately 40. Estimates of total diversity from one million sequenced T cells were regarded as lower bounds and underestimates. Donor CMV infection status was unknown, potentially confounding age-related changes in expanded clonotypes. Observed TCR beta diversity correlated strongly with the percentage of naive T cells measured by flow cytometry. Conclusive comparison of naive and antigen-experienced compartments was prevented by the profiling of bulk unsorted PBMCs.

The CDR3 covers 15 residues, taking in both the cysteine and the phenylalanine. Left in the record is the CDR3 DNA by itself, 45 bases read in frame from the first base. V is pared back by 1 base and J by 4 bases, with 14 bases lying between the germline termini. The germline V gene (reference sequence) specifies DFQATT as CDR1 and SNEGSKA as CDR2. The TCR sequence derives from a woman aged 18-29 years in good health. The sequence joins TRBV20-1 to TRBJ2-1; a weak D assignment points to TRBD1 (6 bases agree). The specimen sequenced was blood. Here is the DNA: TGCAGTGCTAGAGGCAGGGCAGGGGAATACAATGAGCAGTTCTTC. Its translation reads: CSARGRAGEYNEQFF.